These T cell receptor beta chains were read from a single sample in a study of cytomegalovirus exposure and HLA in healthy donors. The method was immunoSEQ multiplex PCR; TCRdb's version includes in-frame clones alone and lacks a portion of them. The data hold approximately 180,000 clones, with 72% observed a single time. The sequenced sample consisted of PBMCs. Receptors originate from a human donor in good health. Each CDR3 is given with its conserved first and last residue. D genes are given only for firm matches. Clone size is shown for a subset of rows, as once, few, many or a class of expanded clone.

TRBV6-1	14	TRBJ2-5	-	-	TGTGCCAGCAGTGGGACCACTGGGAGAGAGACCCAGTACTTC	CASSGTTGRETQYF
TRBV2	14	TRBJ2-7	TRBD1	-	TGTGCCAGCACTATGACAGGGAGCTCCTACGAGCAGTACTTC	CASTMTGSSYEQYF
TRBV5-4	15	TRBJ2-7	-	-	TGTGCCAGCAGCCAAGAAGGCGGAGGGAACTACGAGCAGTACTTC	CASSQEGGGNYEQYF
TRBV18	14	TRBJ1-6	TRBD1	-	TGTGCCAGCTCACCAGGGGACAGGGGATCACCCCTCCACTTT	CASSPGDRGSPLHF
TRBV6-1	13	TRBJ1-5	TRBD1	-	TGTGCCAGCACCCCAGACAGGGACCGGCCCCAGCATTTT	CASTPDRDRPQHF
TRBV5-8	18	TRBJ2-6	-	-	TGTGCCAGCAGCTTGGCCACGGACTCCCTAGGGGGGGCCAACGTCCTGACTTTC	CASSLATDSLGGANVLTF
TRBV5-6	15	TRBJ2-5	TRBD2	-	TGTGCCAGCGCGACCCTTCGGGGGGGCCAAGAGACCCAGTACTTC	CASATLRGGQETQYF
TRBV27	14	TRBJ2-7	-	-	TGTGCCAGCAGTCCGACAGTTCTCTCCTACGAGCAGTACTTC	CASSPTVLSYEQYF
TRBV6-5	13	TRBJ1-2	TRBD1	-	TGTGCCAGCAAGGCCAGGGACAGTAGGGGCTACACCTTC	CASKARDSRGYTF
TRBV10-2	12	TRBJ2-7	TRBD2	-	TGCGCCAGCAGGGGACTAGCCGTTGAGCAGTACTTC	CASRGLAVEQYF
TRBV6-6	15	TRBJ2-2	-	few	TGTGCCAGCACCCCTCCGGGTAGGAACACCGGGGAGCTGTTTTTT	CASTPPGRNTGELFF